This TCR beta chain was identified in a study of T-cell reconstitution after alpha-beta-depleted transplantation in children. The germline V gene encodes CDR1 DFQATT and CDR2 SNEGSKA (reference sequence). The CDR3 is 16 residues long. Germline trimming cut 4 bases from V and 2 bases from J; bases unmatched to any gene: 11. Preparation of the TCRbeta library used unique molecular identifiers. MiXCR, run by TCRdb on the PCR reads, gives a single entry per CDR3 protein. The table lists some 520,000 distinct CDR3 sequences, 32% of them singletons. This clonotype originated in a human donor who donated a stem cell graft to a child with aplastic anemia. Material: PBMCs from the stem cell graft donor, obtained from the stem cell graft. V usage is TRBV20-1 and J usage is TRBJ1-2, with TRBD1 matching over 9 bases. CDR3 sequence reads: CSAIDSGTGKNYGYTF. The CDR3 coding sequence is TGCAGTGCTATCGATTCCGGGACAGGGAAGAACTATGGCTACACCTTC.